A single T cell receptor beta chain is shown here with its context. Generated by immunoSEQ multiplex PCR, the TCRdb table keeps only in-frame clones and is missing some. The repertoire consists of about 300,000 clones, with roughly 89% occurring once and the leading ten covering about 4.6%. Deletions cut 4 bases from V and 0 bases from J, with 31 bases between. Germline lookup yields CDR1 LGHDT and CDR2 YNNKEL (reference sequence). The CDR3 runs to 22 residues. The data originate from a study of blood T cell repertoires in COVID-19. This clonotype was obtained from a man between 35 and 55 years old with acute or convalescent COVID-19. Sequenced: peripheral blood. The genes are TRBV3-1 (or the pseudogene TRBV3-2) and TRBJ1-5; perhaps TRBD1 as D (5 bases). CDR3 nucleotides: TGTGCCAGCAGCCTCCACTCTTTCTACCCCCAGGGCGGGATTTGTAGCAATCAGCCCCAGCATTTT. As protein: CASSLHSFYPQGGICSNQPQHF.